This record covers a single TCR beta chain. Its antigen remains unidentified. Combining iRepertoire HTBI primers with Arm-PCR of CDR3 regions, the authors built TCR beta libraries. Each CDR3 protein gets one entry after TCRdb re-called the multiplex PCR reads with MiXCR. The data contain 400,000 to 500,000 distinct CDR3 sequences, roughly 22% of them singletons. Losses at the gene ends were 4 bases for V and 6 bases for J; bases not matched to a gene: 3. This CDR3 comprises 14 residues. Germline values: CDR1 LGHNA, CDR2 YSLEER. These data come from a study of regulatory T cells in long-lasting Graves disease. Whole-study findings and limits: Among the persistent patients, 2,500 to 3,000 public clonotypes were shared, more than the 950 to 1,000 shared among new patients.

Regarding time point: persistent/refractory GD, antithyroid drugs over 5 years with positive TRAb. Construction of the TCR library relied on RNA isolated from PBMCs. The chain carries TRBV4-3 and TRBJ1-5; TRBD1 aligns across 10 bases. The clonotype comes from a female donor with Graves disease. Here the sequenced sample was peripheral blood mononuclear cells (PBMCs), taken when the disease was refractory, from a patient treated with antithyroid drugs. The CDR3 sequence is CASSPDRGLQPQHF. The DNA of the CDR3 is TGCGCCAGCAGCCCCGACAGGGGGCTTCAGCCCCAGCATTTT.